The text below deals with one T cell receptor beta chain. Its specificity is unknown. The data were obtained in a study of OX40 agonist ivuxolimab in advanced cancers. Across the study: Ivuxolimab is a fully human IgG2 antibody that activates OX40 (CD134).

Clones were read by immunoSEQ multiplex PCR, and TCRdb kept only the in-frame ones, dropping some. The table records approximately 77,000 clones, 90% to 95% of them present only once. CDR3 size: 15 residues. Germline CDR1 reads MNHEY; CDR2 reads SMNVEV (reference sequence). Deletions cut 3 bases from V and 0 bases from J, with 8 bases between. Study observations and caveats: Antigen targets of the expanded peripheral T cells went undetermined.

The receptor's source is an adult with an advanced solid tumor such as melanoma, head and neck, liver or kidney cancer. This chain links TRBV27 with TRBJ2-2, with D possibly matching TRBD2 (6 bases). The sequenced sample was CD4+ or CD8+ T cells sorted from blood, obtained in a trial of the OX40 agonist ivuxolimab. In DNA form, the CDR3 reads TGTGCCAGCAGTTTGGAGGGGCCGAACACCGGGGAGCTGTTTTTT. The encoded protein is CASSLEGPNTGELFF.